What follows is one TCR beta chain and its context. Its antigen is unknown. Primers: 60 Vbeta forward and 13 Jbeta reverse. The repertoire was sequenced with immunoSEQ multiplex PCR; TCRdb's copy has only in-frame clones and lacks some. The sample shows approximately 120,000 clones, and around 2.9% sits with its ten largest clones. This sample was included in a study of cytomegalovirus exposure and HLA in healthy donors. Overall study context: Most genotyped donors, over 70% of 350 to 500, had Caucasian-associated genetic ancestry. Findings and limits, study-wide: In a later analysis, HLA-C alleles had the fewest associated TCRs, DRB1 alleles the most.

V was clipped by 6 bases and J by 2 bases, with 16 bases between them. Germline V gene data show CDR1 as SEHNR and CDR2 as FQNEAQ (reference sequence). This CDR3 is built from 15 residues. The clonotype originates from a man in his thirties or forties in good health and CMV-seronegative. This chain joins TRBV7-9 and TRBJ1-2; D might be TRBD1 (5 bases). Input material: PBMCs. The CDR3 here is CASRGQTRGNYGYTF. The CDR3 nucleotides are TGTGCCAGCAGAGGCCAGACTCGGGGGAACTATGGCTACACCTTC.